What follows describes a single T cell receptor (beta chain). These data come from a study of T cell repertoires in cytomegalovirus infection. As for the study in general: Evidence of both CMV infection and a matching HLA type came from public TCR beta signatures.

CDR1 is MNHEY and CDR2 is SMNVEV in the germline V gene (reference sequence). The CDR3 consists of 15 residues. V shed 3 bases and J shed 1 base, with 11 bases lying between them. TCRdb independently ran MiXCR on the reads; one entry per CDR3 protein. The sample lists roughly 630,000 distinct CDR3 sequences, around 24% occurring once. The TCR originated in a human donor in good health (CMV status not recorded). Some clones in this sample may be carry-over from other donors' samples. Sequencing used CD8+ T cells from PBMCs. The chain is built from TRBV27 and TRBJ2-3; tentative D call: TRBD2 (5 bases). The CDR3 DNA follows: TGTGCCAGCAGTTTCGGGGTCTGGGGCACAGATACGCAGTATTTT. The encoded protein is CASSFGVWGTDTQYF.